This T cell receptor (beta chain) is from a study of blood T cell dynamics during melanoma immunotherapy. Time point here: pre-treatment baseline. Sampling occurred pretreatment (T0) and at week 3 (W3), after cycle one of checkpoint blockade. Germline CDR1 and CDR2: LNHNV and YYDKDF (reference sequence). This CDR3 contains 18 residues. V lost 0 bases to trimming and J lost 1 base; unmatched junction nucleotides: 4. DNA loading was fixed at 350 ng for all bulk PBMC samples. Repertoires were generated with immunoSEQ multiplex PCR, while TCRdb's copy carries only in-frame clones and drops some. This table holds about 6,700 clones, approximately 83% found once.

The chain recombines TRBV15 with TRBJ2-2, with TRBD2 matching over 11 bases. Sequencing was performed on blood, taken from a patient treated with checkpoint blockade. This TCR was recovered from a human donor with melanoma. Some clones in this sample may be carry-over from other donors' samples. CDR3: CATSRETSGMGNTGELFF. The CDR3, as DNA: TGTGCCACCAGCAGAGAGACTAGCGGGATGGGGAACACCGGGGAGCTGTTTTTT.